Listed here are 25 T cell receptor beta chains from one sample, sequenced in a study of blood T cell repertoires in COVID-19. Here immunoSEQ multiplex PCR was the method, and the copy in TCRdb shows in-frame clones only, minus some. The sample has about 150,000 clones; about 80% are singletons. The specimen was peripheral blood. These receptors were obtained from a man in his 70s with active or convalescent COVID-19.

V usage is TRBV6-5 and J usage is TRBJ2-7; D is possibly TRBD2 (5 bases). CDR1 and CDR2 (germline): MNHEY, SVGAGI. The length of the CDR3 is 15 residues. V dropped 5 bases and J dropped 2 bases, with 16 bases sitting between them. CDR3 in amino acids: CASSPPGVSAYEQYF. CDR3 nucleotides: TGTGCCAGCAGTCCCCCCGGGGTTTCGGCCTACGAGCAGTACTTC.

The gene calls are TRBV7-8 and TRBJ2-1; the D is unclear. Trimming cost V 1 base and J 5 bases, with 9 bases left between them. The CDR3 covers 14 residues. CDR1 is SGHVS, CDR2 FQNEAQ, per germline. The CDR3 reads CASSLGAGDNEQFF. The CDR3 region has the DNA TGTGCCAGCAGCTTAGGTGCCGGTGACAATGAGCAGTTCTTC.

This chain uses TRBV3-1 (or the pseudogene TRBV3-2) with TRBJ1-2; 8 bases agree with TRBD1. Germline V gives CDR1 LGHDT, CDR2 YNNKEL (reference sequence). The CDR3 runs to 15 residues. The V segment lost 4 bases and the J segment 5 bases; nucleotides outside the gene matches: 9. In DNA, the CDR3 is TGTGCCAGCAGCCCAGGGGGCCAAGGGTCGTATGGCTACACCTTC. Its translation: CASSPGGQGSYGYTF.

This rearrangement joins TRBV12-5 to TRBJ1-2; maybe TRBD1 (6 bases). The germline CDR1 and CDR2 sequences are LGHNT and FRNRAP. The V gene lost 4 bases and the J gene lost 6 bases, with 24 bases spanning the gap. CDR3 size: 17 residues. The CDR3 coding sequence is TGTGCTAGTGGTTCCCAATCCCTCGAGGGGGTACGGGATGGCTACACCTTC. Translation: CASGSQSLEGVRDGYTF.

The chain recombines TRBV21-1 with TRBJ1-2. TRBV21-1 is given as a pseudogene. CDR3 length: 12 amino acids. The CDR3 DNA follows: TGTGCCAGCAGCGCCGTCGGGAATGGCTACACCTTC. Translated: CASSAVGNGYTF.

In nucleotides, the CDR3 is TGTGCCAGCAGCGCCCGGGACAGGGAATTTGTGAAGACCCAGTACTTC. Amino acids: CASSARDREFVKTQYF. The chain uses TRBV7-9 and TRBJ2-5; 9 bases map to TRBD1. This CDR3 contains 16 residues. Trimming took 5 bases from V and 6 from J; bases not matched to a gene: 13. Germline CDR1 and CDR2: SEHNR and FQNEAQ (reference sequence).

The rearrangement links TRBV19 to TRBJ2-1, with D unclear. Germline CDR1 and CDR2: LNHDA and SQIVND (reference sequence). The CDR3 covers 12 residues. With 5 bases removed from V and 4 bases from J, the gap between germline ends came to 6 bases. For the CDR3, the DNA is TGTGCCAGTAGTCCCCAATACAATGAGCAGTTCTTC. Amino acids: CASSPQYNEQFF.

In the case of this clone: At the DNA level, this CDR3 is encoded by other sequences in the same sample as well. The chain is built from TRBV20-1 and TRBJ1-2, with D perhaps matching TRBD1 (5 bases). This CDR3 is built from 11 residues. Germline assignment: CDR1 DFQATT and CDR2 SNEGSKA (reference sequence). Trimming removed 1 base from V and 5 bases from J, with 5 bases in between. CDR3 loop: CSARGQYGYTF. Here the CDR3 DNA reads TGCAGTGCTAGAGGACAGTATGGCTACACCTTC.

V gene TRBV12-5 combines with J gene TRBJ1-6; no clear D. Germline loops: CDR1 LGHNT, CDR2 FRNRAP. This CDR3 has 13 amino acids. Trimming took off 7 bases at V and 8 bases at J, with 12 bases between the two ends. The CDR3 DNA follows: TGTGCTAGTGCCCTGCGGGAGGATTCACCCCTCCACTTT. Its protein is CASALREDSPLHF.

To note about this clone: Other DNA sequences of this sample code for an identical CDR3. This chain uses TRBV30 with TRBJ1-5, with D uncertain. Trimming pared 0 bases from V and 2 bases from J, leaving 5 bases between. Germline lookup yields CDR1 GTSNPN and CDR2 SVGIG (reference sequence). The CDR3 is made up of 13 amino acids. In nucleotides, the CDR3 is TGTGCCTGGAGTGTACGAGGCAATCAGCCCCAGCATTTT. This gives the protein CAWSVRGNQPQHF. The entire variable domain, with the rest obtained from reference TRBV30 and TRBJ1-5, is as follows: SQTIHQWPATLVQPVGSPLSLECTVEGTSNPNLYWYRQAAGRGLQLLFYSVGIGQISSEVPQNLSASRPQDRQFILSSKKLLLSDSGFYLCAWSVRGNQPQHFGDGTRLSIL.

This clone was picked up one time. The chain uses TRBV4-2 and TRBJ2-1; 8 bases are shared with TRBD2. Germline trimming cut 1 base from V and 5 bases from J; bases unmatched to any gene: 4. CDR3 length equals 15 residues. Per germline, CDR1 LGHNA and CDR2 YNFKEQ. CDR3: CASSQGTSPDNEQFF. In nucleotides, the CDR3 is TGTGCCAGCAGCCAAGGGACTAGCCCAGACAATGAGCAGTTCTTC.

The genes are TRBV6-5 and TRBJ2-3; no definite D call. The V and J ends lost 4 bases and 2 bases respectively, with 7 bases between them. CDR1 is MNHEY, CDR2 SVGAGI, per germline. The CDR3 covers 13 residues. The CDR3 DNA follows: TGTGCCAGCAGTTTCCAACTCACAGATACGCAGTATTTT. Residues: CASSFQLTDTQYF.

CDR3 nucleotide sequence: TGTGCCAGCAGCTTGTTCAACAGCTATGGCTACACCTTC. Translated, it gives CASSLFNSYGYTF. This chain links TRBV5-6 with TRBJ1-2; D remains ambiguous. The V end was cut by 1 base, the J end by 4 bases, with 8 bases between. The CDR3 extends over 13 amino acids. The V gene's germline CDR1 is SGHDT and CDR2 YYEEEE.

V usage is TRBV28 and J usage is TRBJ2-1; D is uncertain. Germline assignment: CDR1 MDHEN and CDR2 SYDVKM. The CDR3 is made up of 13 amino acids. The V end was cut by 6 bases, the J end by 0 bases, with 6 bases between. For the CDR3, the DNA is TGTGCCAGCAGGGTCAGCTCCTACAATGAGCAGTTCTTC. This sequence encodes CASRVSSYNEQFF.

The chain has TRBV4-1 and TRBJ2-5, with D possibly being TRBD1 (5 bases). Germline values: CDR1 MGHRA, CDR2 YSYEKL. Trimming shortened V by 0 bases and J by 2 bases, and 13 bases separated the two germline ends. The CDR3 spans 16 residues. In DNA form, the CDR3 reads TGCGCCAGCAGCCAAGAAGGCAGGGCTCTTCAAGAGACCCAGTACTTC. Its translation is CASSQEGRALQETQYF.

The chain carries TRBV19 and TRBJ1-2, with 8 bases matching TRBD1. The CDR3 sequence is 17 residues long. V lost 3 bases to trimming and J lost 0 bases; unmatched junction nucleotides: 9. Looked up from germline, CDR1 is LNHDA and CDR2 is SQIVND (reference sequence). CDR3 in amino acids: CASSMAPTGGSNYGYTF. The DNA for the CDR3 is TGTGCCAGTAGTATGGCCCCTACAGGGGGTTCTAACTATGGCTACACCTTC.

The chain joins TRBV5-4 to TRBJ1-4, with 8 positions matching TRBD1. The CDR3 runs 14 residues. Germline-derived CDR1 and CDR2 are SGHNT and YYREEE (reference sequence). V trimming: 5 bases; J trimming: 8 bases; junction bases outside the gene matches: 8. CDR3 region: CASSSDRVKEKLFF. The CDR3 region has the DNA TGTGCCAGCAGTTCGGACAGGGTGAAAGAAAAACTGTTTTTT. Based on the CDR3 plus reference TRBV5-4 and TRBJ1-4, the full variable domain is ETGVTQSPTHLIKTRGQQVTLRCSSQSGHNTVSWYQQALGQGPQFIFQYYREEENGRGNFPPRFSGLQFPNYSSELNVNALELDDSALYLCASSSDRVKEKLFFGSGTQLSVL.

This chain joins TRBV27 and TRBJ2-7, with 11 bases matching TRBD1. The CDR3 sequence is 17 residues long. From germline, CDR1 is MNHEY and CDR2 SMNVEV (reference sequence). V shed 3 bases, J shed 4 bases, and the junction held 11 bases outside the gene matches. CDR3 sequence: CASSFRAGTGGRYEQYF. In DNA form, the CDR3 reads TGTGCCAGCAGTTTCCGCGCTGGGACAGGGGGACGGTACGAGCAGTACTTC.

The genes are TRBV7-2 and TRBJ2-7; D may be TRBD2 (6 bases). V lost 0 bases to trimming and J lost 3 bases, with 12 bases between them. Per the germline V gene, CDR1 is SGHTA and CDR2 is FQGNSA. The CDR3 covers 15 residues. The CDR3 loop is CASSLAPQDYYEQYF. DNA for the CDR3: TGTGCCAGCAGCTTAGCGCCACAGGACTACTACGAGCAGTACTTC.

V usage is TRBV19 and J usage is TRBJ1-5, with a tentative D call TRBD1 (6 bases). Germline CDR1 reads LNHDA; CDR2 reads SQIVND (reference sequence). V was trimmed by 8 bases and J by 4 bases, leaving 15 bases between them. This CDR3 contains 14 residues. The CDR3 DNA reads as TGTGCCAGTCGGAGGTCAGGGGAGAATCAGCCCCAGCATTTT. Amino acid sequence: CASRRSGENQPQHF.

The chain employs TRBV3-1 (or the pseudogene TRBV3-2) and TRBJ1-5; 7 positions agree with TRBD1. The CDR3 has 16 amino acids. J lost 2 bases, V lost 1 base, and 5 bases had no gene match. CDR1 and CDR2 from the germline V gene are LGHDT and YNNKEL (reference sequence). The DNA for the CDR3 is TGTGCCAGCAGCCAAGCGGACAGGTTTGGCAATCAGCCCCAGCATTTT. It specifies CASSQADRFGNQPQHF.

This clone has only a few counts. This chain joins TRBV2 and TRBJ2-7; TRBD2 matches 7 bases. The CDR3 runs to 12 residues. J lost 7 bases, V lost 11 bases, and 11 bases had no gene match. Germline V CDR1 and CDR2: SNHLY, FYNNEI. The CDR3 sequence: CAAREDGLEQYF. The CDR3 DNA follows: TGTGCCGCTCGGGAGGACGGCCTAGAGCAGTACTTC.

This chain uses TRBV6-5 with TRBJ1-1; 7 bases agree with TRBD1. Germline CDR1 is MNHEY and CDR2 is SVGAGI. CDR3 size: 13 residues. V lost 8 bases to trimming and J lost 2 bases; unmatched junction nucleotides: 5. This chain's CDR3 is CASLDRVNTEAFF. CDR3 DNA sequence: TGTGCCAGCTTAGACAGGGTAAACACTGAAGCTTTCTTT.

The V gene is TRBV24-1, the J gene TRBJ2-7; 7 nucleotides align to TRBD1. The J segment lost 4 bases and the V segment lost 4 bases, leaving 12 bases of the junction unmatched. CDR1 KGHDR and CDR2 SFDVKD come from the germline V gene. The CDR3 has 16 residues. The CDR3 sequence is CATSDHRQGDIYEQYF. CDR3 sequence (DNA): TGTGCCACCAGTGACCATCGACAGGGTGACATTTACGAGCAGTACTTC.

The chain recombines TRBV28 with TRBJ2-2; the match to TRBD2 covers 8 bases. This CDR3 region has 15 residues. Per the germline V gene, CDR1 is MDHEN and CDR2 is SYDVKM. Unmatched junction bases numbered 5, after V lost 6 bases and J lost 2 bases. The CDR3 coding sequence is TGTGCCAGCAGCATACTAGCGGCAAACACCGGGGAGCTGTTTTTT. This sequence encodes CASSILAANTGELFF.